These 5 T cell receptor beta chains were all obtained from the same sample, sequenced in a study of graft-versus-host responses after intestinal transplantation. Method: immunoSEQ multiplex PCR; TCRdb's copy keeps in-frame clones and lacks some. The sample includes tens of thousands of clones, 80% to 95% of them seen just once. This sample comprised bone marrow, obtained nearly 750 days after intestinal transplantation. The receptors come from a human patient who received an intestinal transplant, so some T cells may come from the graft donor.

V and J are TRBV6-1 and TRBJ1-1; D gene ambiguous. V shed 1 base and J shed 4 bases, with 10 bases lying between them. From germline, CDR1 is MNHNS and CDR2 SASEGT. The CDR3 is 14 residues long. CDR3 nucleotide sequence: TGTGCCAGCAGTGAAGGTGAGGGCGGCACTGAAGCTTTCTTT. This encodes CASSEGEGGTEAFF.

The J gene is TRBJ2-7, the V gene TRBV27, with a weak D call TRBD1 (5 bases). The V end lost 6 bases, the J end lost 2 bases, and 11 bases lay between the germline ends. CDR1 and CDR2 from the germline V gene are MNHEY and SMNVEV (reference sequence). The CDR3 is 13 amino acids. Here the CDR3 DNA reads TGTGCCAGCAGGTTGACAGCCACCTACGAGCAGTACTTC. This gives the protein CASRLTATYEQYF.

The chain carries TRBV11-2 and TRBJ1-1; D is unresolved. There are 13 residues in the CDR3. Trimming took off 0 bases at V and 5 bases at J, with 7 bases between the two ends. CDR1 and CDR2 (germline): SGHAT, FQNNGV. CDR3 sequence reads: CASSLDLSTEAFF. The CDR3 coding sequence is TGTGCCAGCAGCTTAGATCTCAGTACTGAAGCTTTCTTT.

V gene TRBV4-1 combines with J gene TRBJ1-5; D might be TRBD1 (6 bases). CDR1 and CDR2 from the germline V gene are MGHRA and YSYEKL. The CDR3 is 15 residues long. The ends were cut back, 4 bases at V and 0 bases at J, with 10 bases in the middle. CDR3 sequence reads: CASSLGHPSNQPQHF. DNA for the CDR3: TGCGCCAGCAGCCTGGGACACCCTAGCAATCAGCCCCAGCATTTT.

V is TRBV10-3 and J is TRBJ2-7; D may be TRBD1 (6 bases). Trimming shortened V by 5 bases and J by 6 bases, and 20 bases separated the two germline ends. The CDR3 length is 15 residues. Germline CDR1 ENHRY, CDR2 SYGVKD. In DNA form, the CDR3 reads TGTGCCATCAGTTCAACACTCGACCCAGGGGCCGAGCAGTACTTC. Amino acids: CAISSTLDPGAEQYF.